This T cell receptor (beta chain) emerged from a study of cytomegalovirus exposure and HLA in healthy donors. Study-wide points: In vitro confirmation showed three CMV-associated chains to be CMV antigen specific. In a later analysis, compared with equally common non-associated chains, HLA-associated beta chains were more expanded. Researchers counted 164 TCR beta chains as cytomegalovirus-associated. Both high specificity and high sensitivity reportedly marked the classifier's diagnosis of cytomegalovirus status.

V shed 4 bases and J 8 bases; nucleotides not matched to a gene: 4. Germline V CDR1 and CDR2: SGHRS, YFSETQ. The CDR3 has 15 residues. Researchers ran the PCR with 60 Vbeta and 13 Jbeta primers. This table comes from immunoSEQ multiplex PCR, and its TCRdb copy is limited to in-frame clones, with some not included. Of 130,000 or so clones in the sample, roughly 70% were seen once. As regards this clone: Its antigen remains unknown.

The sequencing input was PBMCs. This clonotype was sampled from a middle-aged woman in good health and CMV-seropositive. J is TRBJ1-6 and V is TRBV5-1, with 12 nucleotides matching TRBD1. This CDR3 is CASSPGTGGDSPLHF. CDR3 bases: TGCGCCAGCAGCCCCGGGACAGGGGGCGATTCACCCCTCCACTTT.